Detailed here is one T cell receptor beta chain. Here immunoSEQ multiplex PCR was the method, and the copy in TCRdb shows in-frame clones only, minus some. The table records roughly 21,000 clones, 85% to 90% of them present only once. This sample is part of a study of PD-L1 blockade in urothelial cancer. The V end lost 3 bases, the J end lost 3 bases, and 9 bases lay between the germline ends. The germline CDR1 and CDR2 sequences are MNHEY and SMNVEV (reference sequence). The CDR3 is made up of 13 amino acids. This sequence joins TRBV27 and TRBJ2-7; D unresolved. Source: PBMCs, taken around atezolizumab (anti-PD-L1) treatment. The TCR comes from a woman in her fifties or sixties with urothelial cancer. The CDR3 region is CASSFHRNYEQYF. CDR3 bases: TGTGCCAGCAGTTTTCACAGAAACTACGAGCAGTACTTC.